One T cell receptor (beta chain) is described in this entry. This clonotype has a count of ten or more. It lacks a known antigen. A read error may produce the germline difference seen at one junction end. Receptors were amplified or captured by multiplex PCR. Instrument on record: Illumina HiSeq 4000. iRepertoire HTBI primers and Arm-PCR amplification of CDR3 regions were used to construct TCR beta libraries. Before sequencing, the PCR products went through gel purification. In the original analysis: A total of around 66 TRBV and about 13 TRBJ segments were identified across samples and were used for gene usage analysis of CDR3 amino acid clonotypes. Filtered high-quality paired reads were merged into contigs using COPE and FqMerger. Contigs were aligned with BLAST to IMGT TRBV, TRBD and TRBJ reference genes, and CDR3 was defined per IMGT. Highly expanded clones were defined as clonotypes with a frequency above 0.1%. Repertoire diversity was measured by Shannon entropy, and V-J evenness by the Gini coefficient. A clonotype was considered public if more than one individual shared it. TCRdb reprocessing: public reads trimmed at Q25 with fastp, clones called with MiXCR, in-frame beta chains kept. Identical CDR3 protein sequences are pooled into one entry, listed with their most common genes and DNA. These V and J calls are TCRdb output, not the study's own analysis. The sample table shows 300,000 to 400,000 distinct CDR3 sequences, and 16% are seen once. Just under 30% of the sample is taken by the ten largest.

According to the germline V gene, CDR1 reads MDHEN and CDR2 reads SYDVKM. The CDR3 holds 13 amino acids from the cysteine to the phenylalanine. Only the CDR3 region is kept as DNA, spanning 39 bases read in frame from base 1. The data originate from a study of regulatory T cells in long-lasting Graves disease (dated by TCRdb to 2020 to 2023). Some background on the complete study: Patients with newly diagnosed Graves' disease had been on antithyroid drugs for under 3 months. The study took place in China and was registered as a clinical trial. Peripheral blood TCR sequencing and RNA sequencing compared persistent Graves' disease patients with newly diagnosed Graves' disease patients. TCR sequencing covered about 13 persistent and approximately 20 newly diagnosed Graves' disease patients, some 35 samples in total. Broader findings and caveats from the paper: Sequencing and analysis were restricted to the TCR beta chain. A larger number of public clonotypes was shared among persistent patients (2,741) than among newly diagnosed patients (roughly 1,000). Lower TCR Shannon entropy and fewer highly expanded clones were observed in persistent Graves' disease patients than in newly diagnosed patients, which suggested clonal expansion. Peripheral blood alone was examined, since thyroid tissue, which constituted the primary lesion, could not be accessed. Preferential use of TRBV28, TRBJ1-2 and TRBJ2-5 was observed in persistent disease, whereas TRBV20-1 and TRBJ2-1 were favored in newly diagnosed disease. The authors acknowledged the small sample size as a limitation that may reduce accuracy.

The sample's time point label is to be understood as: newly diagnosed GD, antithyroid drugs for less than 3 months. For both TCR sequencing and RNA sequencing, RNA was extracted from PBMCs using TRIzol. The diagnosis of Graves' disease followed American Thyroid Association guidelines. Patients for the study were recruited at an endocrinology department in Xi'an, China. Each patient gave approximately 9.7 milliliters of peripheral blood, collected in an EDTA anticoagulant tube. Ficoll Paque Plus density gradient separation was used to isolate PBMCs, and no further T cell sorting was performed. An Agilent 2100 Bioanalyzer and agarose gel were used to check RNA quality, and a NanoDrop 2000 was used to measure RNA concentration. These records were also assigned to another study, of T cells in Graves' hyperthyroidism and ophthalmopathy. Drawing on the second study: Graves' hyperthyroidism was defined as stable when no progression to ophthalmopathy occurred over 18 months of follow-up. The hyperthyroidism patients were between 18 and 65 years old and newly diagnosed, with a disease duration of less than 2 months. Any patient with an uncontrolled infection, another autoimmune disease, pregnancy or lactation was excluded. Diagnoses were established on the basis of clinical symptoms, serum thyroxine and TRAb, thyroid ultrasound, and orbital computed tomography. For the first round of RT-PCR on the TCR CDR3, the HTBI primer set was used together with the Qiagen OneStep RT-PCR kit. Most expanded thyroid clonotypes (frequency above 0.001) were also detected in blood, suggesting blood repertoires may reflect thyroid immune responses. A model built on a 13 V-J signature distinguished ophthalmopathy from stable hyperthyroidism, reaching roughly 88% sensitivity and around 81% specificity in cross-validation and 80%/75% in testing. In validation, the model predicted progression to ophthalmopathy a median of around six months before onset, with approximately 70% sensitivity and more than 72% specificity. To identify distinguishing TCR V-J signatures, a discovery cohort of around 100 patients was used, comprising 43 with Graves' ophthalmopathy and approximately 58 with stable Graves' hyperthyroidism. Prospective prediction of ophthalmopathy was tested in an independent validation cohort consisting of some 19 hyperthyroidism patients and more than 15 patients who later progressed to ophthalmopathy. The 75 to 100 discovery patients were divided at random into training and test sets in a 7:3 ratio. In about 6 Graves' hyperthyroidism patients, the study also compared T-cell repertoires from thyroid tissue with T-cell repertoires from blood. After sampling, hyperthyroidism patients received methimazole starting at 30 mg daily, and ophthalmopathy patients received high-dose intravenous methylprednisolone. Libraries were constructed in a second round of multiplex PCR, after which size selection and purification were carried out. Sequencing of the libraries was done on an Illumina HiSeq2000 using paired-end 100 bp reads. SOAPnuke was used to process the raw data, with reads discarded if the reads contained adapters or uncalled bases, had a mean Phred below 15, or lacked an exact constant-primer or identifier match. High-quality paired reads were merged using COPE v1.2.5, and each unique nucleotide sequence was defined as a clonotype. Clonotypes were aligned to IMGT TRBV, TRBD and TRBJ reference segments using MiTCR v1.1. The analysis included only V-J combinations with a frequency above 0.0001, which together covered around 99% of the repertoires. The TCS score was defined as F50 (clonal expansion) divided by E x V (chaos), with BLOSUM62-based TCRdist calculated between CDR3 peptides within each V-J. Welch's t-statistics and random forest reduced several hundred V-J features to 13, which were used in a naive Bayes classifier (R e1071). Sample size was not statistically predetermined, and blinding of investigators to group allocation was not performed. The paper reports TCR Vbeta CDR3 sequencing of over 120 peripheral blood samples: 43 ophthalmopathy, about 75 hyperthyroidism and 17 progressor patients.

This receptor chain uses TRBV28 and TRBJ2-1; tentative D gene TRBD1, with 6 bases matching. The specimen was peripheral blood mononuclear cells (PBMCs), collected at new diagnosis, from a patient treated with antithyroid drugs. This clonotype was sampled from a man between 35 and 55 years old with Graves disease. Donor details come from another sample of the same person, matched by shared clones. The CDR3 is CASTWDTYNGQFF. DNA sequence: TGTGCCAGCACCTGGGACACCTACAATGGGCAGTTCTTC. Beyond the CDR3, the reference TRBV28 and TRBJ2-1 genes provide the residues; the full variable domain reads: DVKVTQSSRYLVKRTGEKVFLECVQDMDHENMFWYRQDPGLGLRLIYFSYDVKMKEKGDIPEGYSVSREKKERFSLILESASTNQTSMYLCASTWDTYNGQFFGPGTRLTVL.